The 32 T cell receptor beta chains listed next were all sequenced from one sample in a study of shared clonotypes between healthy human individuals. Clones were sequenced by immunoSEQ multiplex PCR, and TCRdb holds only the in-frame ones, with some missing. The sample shows 400,000 to 600,000 clones, roughly three quarters of them seen only once. Specimen: PBMCs. Source of these receptors: a woman between 40 and 50 years old in good health. Some clones in this sample may be carry-over from other donors' samples.

This clone was counted a single time. The chain carries TRBV19 and TRBJ1-1, with 9 bases identical to TRBD1. V lost 3 bases to trimming and J lost 8 bases; unmatched junction nucleotides: 7. This CDR3 contains 14 residues. Germline assignment: CDR1 LNHDA and CDR2 SQIVND (reference sequence). The CDR3 sequence is CASSMIGTGFEAFF. The CDR3, as DNA: TGTGCCAGTAGTATGATAGGGACAGGGTTCGAAGCTTTCTTT.

The chain has TRBV14 and TRBJ2-1; 8 nucleotides align to TRBD2. Germline loops: CDR1 SGHDN, CDR2 FVKESK. This CDR3 has 14 amino acids. V shed 6 bases and J 11 bases; nucleotides not matched to a gene: 12. The CDR3 DNA sequence: TGTGCCAGCAGTCCTGGACTAGCTAACCGAAAGCAGTTCTTC. It encodes CASSPGLANRKQFF.

The chain employs TRBV29-1 and TRBJ1-1, with 8 bases matching TRBD1. With 6 bases clipped from V and 2 bases from J, the junction kept 2 bases outside the gene matches. From germline, CDR1 is SQVTM and CDR2 ANQGSEA. The CDR3 contains 12 residues. CDR3 coding DNA: TGCAGCGTCGGGACAGGCAACACTGAAGCTTTCTTT. Protein sequence: CSVGTGNTEAFF.

The chain recombines TRBV11-2 with TRBJ2-7; tentatively, D is TRBD2 (6 bases). Trimming pared 5 bases from V and 6 bases from J, leaving 17 bases between. The CDR3 runs 14 residues. Germline CDR1 is SGHAT and CDR2 is FQNNGV. CDR3 nucleotide sequence: TGTGCCAGCAGCCAAGGGACTGTAACCGGCGAGCAGTACTTC. This codes for CASSQGTVTGEQYF.

The chain joins TRBV29-1 to TRBJ2-6; TRBD1 or TRBD2 may be the D gene (5 bases each). The CDR3 has 15 amino acids. CDR1 SQVTM and CDR2 ANQGSEA come from the germline V gene. Trimming stripped 4 bases from V and 2 bases from J, with 12 bases between. Here the CDR3 DNA reads TGCAGCGTTGGTCGGCAGGGAGCTGGGGCCAACGTCCTGACTTTC. Its protein product is CSVGRQGAGANVLTF.

Only one count was recorded for this clone. The CDR3 DNA sequence: TGTGCCAGCAGTGATCAGGGCTGGAACACTGAAGCTTTCTTT. Its translation is CASSDQGWNTEAFF. The chain combines TRBV6-1 with TRBJ1-1; possibly TRBD1 for D (5 bases). Germline V gives CDR1 MNHNS, CDR2 SASEGT. V was shortened by 3 bases and J by 1 base, with 9 bases between the two germline ends. This CDR3 contains 14 residues.

Comments on this clone: Other DNA sequences in this sample translate to the same CDR3. Written as DNA, the CDR3 is TGTGCCAGCAGTTCCCGGGACAGGGGGTCCTACGAGCAGTACTTC. It specifies CASSSRDRGSYEQYF. This chain uses TRBV27 with TRBJ2-7, with 11 bases lining up with TRBD1. The CDR3 sequence is 15 residues long. V was pared by 4 bases and J by 1 base, with 3 bases of the junction left unmatched. Germline CDR1 and CDR2: MNHEY and SMNVEV (reference sequence).

The chain uses TRBV5-1 and TRBJ1-2; 9 positions match TRBD1. Germline lookup yields CDR1 SGHRS and CDR2 YFSETQ. The ends lost 0 bases at V and 8 bases at J; junction bases unmatched: 14. The CDR3 covers 17 residues. The CDR3 spells CASSLEGTGSYNWGYTF. The CDR3 DNA follows: TGCGCCAGCAGCTTGGAAGGGACAGGGAGTTACAACTGGGGCTACACCTTC.

In this sample, this clone turned up many times. The chain links TRBV11-2 to TRBJ2-3; 10 positions agree with TRBD2. This CDR3 comprises 17 residues. Per germline, CDR1 SGHAT and CDR2 FQNNGV. V was pared by 0 bases and J by 6 bases, with 9 bases of the junction left unmatched. In nucleotides, the CDR3 is TGTGCCAGCAGCTTAGATCTTGAGCGGGAGGGCTGGGATACGCAGTATTTT. Translating gives CASSLDLEREGWDTQYF.

This clone has just a few counts. The chain recombines TRBV9 with TRBJ2-2; 14 nucleotides agree with TRBD2. The ends lost 2 bases at V and 3 bases at J; junction bases unmatched: 3. The CDR3 is 17 amino acids. Germline values: CDR1 SGDLS, CDR2 YYNGEE. The CDR3 is CASSVGTSGSYTGELFF. CDR3 DNA: TGTGCCAGCAGCGTCGGGACTAGCGGGAGTTACACCGGGGAGCTGTTTTTT.

J is TRBJ2-3 and V is TRBV10-3; perhaps TRBD1 as D (5 bases). The germline V and J ends were trimmed by 3 bases and 2 bases, with 9 bases remaining between them. The CDR3 has 14 residues. The germline V gene encodes CDR1 ENHRY and CDR2 SYGVKD. The CDR3 nucleotides read TGTGCCATCAGTGATAGGGGTTCCACAGATACGCAGTATTTT. It translates to CAISDRGSTDTQYF.

As DNA, the CDR3 is TGTGCCTGGAGTGTCAGGCAGGGAATCGAGCAGTACTTC. Amino acids: CAWSVRQGIEQYF. V and J are TRBV30 and TRBJ2-7, with TRBD1 as a possible D gene (5 bases). The CDR3 has 13 amino acids. Between the trimmed V and J ends, which lost 0 bases and 6 bases, there was a span of 12 bases. Germline V CDR1 and CDR2: GTSNPN, SVGIG (reference sequence).

The chain joins TRBV6-4 to TRBJ2-3; a possible D gene is TRBD1 (5 bases). This CDR3 is 13 amino acids long. Trimming cost V 3 bases and J 6 bases, with 10 bases left between them. Germline V lookup: CDR1 MRHNA, CDR2 SNTAGT. The CDR3 protein is CASSEVAGDTQYF. Written as DNA, the CDR3 is TGTGCCAGCAGTGAAGTAGCAGGGGATACGCAGTATTTT.

The CDR3 spells CASSGWAGPPENTQYF. DNA for the CDR3: TGTGCCAGCAGTGGTTGGGCGGGCCCACCCGAGAATACGCAGTATTTT. V and J are TRBV2 and TRBJ2-3; a weak D match, TRBD2 (5 bases). Germline V gene lookup returns CDR1 SNHLY and CDR2 FYNNEI. Trimming left V 4 bases short and J 7 bases short, with 21 bases between. The CDR3 runs 16 residues.

The chain is built from TRBV5-1 and TRBJ2-7; 11 positions match TRBD1. J gave up 2 bases and V 3 bases, and 4 bases lay outside the gene matches. This CDR3 has 15 residues. In germline, CDR1 is SGHRS, CDR2 YFSETQ. The CDR3 DNA sequence: TGCGCCAGCAGCTGGACAGGGGGCGAAGCCTACGAGCAGTACTTC. Amino acids: CASSWTGGEAYEQYF.

The genes are TRBV19 and TRBJ2-7; D is ambiguous. In germline, CDR1 is LNHDA, CDR2 SQIVND (reference sequence). The CDR3 consists of 11 residues. CDR3 region: CASGGSYEQYF. DNA for the CDR3: TGTGCTTCTGGCGGATCCTACGAGCAGTACTTC. Full variable domain (missing parts from reference TRBV19 and TRBJ2-7): DGGITQSPKYLFRKEGQNVTLSCEQNLNHDAMYWYRQDPGQGLRLIYYSQIVNDFQKGDIAEGYSVSREKKESFPLTVTSAQKNPTAFYLCASGGSYEQYFGPGTRLTVT.

This clone was detected ten times or more. CDR3 residues: CASSLEDSGEGYTF. The CDR3 DNA follows: TGTGCCAGCAGCTTAGAAGATTCAGGGGAAGGCTACACCTTC. The genes are TRBV7-8 and TRBJ1-2, with TRBD1 as a possible D gene (6 bases). Germline V CDR1 and CDR2: SGHVS, FQNEAQ. V lost 1 base and J lost 8, with 14 bases in between. This CDR3 has 14 amino acids.

The chain employs TRBV9 and TRBJ2-1; 7 bases align to TRBD2. The CDR3 consists of 18 residues. Looked up from germline, CDR1 is SGDLS and CDR2 is YYNGEE. With V trimmed by 3 bases and J by 1 base, 13 bases remained unmatched. In nucleotides, the CDR3 is TGTGCCAGCAGCGCCCCCGGGGCGGGAGAAGGATCCTACAATGAGCAGTTCTTC. Its translation is CASSAPGAGEGSYNEQFF.

V is TRBV5-6 and J is TRBJ2-1, with 8 positions matching TRBD2. Germline lookup yields CDR1 SGHDT and CDR2 YYEEEE. Trimming removed 2 bases from V and 2 bases from J; junction bases left unmatched: 3. The CDR3 loop spans 15 amino acids. The DNA for the CDR3 is TGTGCCAGCAGCTTTGACGGGGGGGCCTACAATGAGCAGTTCTTC. Its translation: CASSFDGGAYNEQFF. Variable domain in full (rest from reference TRBV5-6 and TRBJ2-1): DAGVTQSPTHLIKTRGQQVTLRCSPKSGHDTVSWYQQALGQGPQFIFQYYEEEERQRGNFPDRFSGHQFPNYSSELNVNALLLGDSALYLCASSFDGGAYNEQFFGPGTRLTVL.

This rearrangement joins TRBV6-5 to TRBJ2-3; the match to TRBD2 covers 8 bases. CDR1 is MNHEY and CDR2 is SVGAGI in the germline V gene. This CDR3 is built from 14 residues. V lost 2 bases to trimming and J lost 6 bases; unmatched junction nucleotides: 4. The CDR3 DNA is TGTGCCAGCAGTTACGCTAGCGGGTCCGATACGCAGTATTTT. Protein: CASSYASGSDTQYF.

J is TRBJ2-3 and V is TRBV5-1; 7 bases align to TRBD2. The trim removed 4 bases at V and 2 bases at J, leaving 7 bases unmatched. CDR1 is SGHRS, CDR2 YFSETQ, per germline. The CDR3 loop spans 15 amino acids. CDR3 bases: TGCGCCAGCAGCAAAGAGCGGGGCCCCACAGATACGCAGTATTTT. As protein: CASSKERGPTDTQYF. Based on the CDR3 plus reference TRBV5-1 and TRBJ2-3, the full variable domain is KAGVTQTPRYLIKTRGQQVTLSCSPISGHRSVSWYQQTPGQGLQFLFEYFSETQRNKGNFPGRFSGRQFSNSRSEMNVSTLELGDSALYLCASSKERGPTDTQYFGPGTRLTVL.

V usage is TRBV5-6 and J usage is TRBJ2-5, with 8 bases aligning to TRBD1. V lost 4 bases, J lost 4 bases, and 9 bases stayed unmatched. The CDR3 contains 15 residues. The germline V gene encodes CDR1 SGHDT and CDR2 YYEEEE. CDR3 loop: CASSPGPGGGETQYF. The CDR3 coding sequence is TGTGCCAGCAGCCCGGGCCCAGGGGGCGGAGAGACCCAGTACTTC.

In its sample, this clone was seen a few times. The genes are TRBV6-1 and TRBJ2-7; either TRBD1 or TRBD2 may supply D (6 bases each). The CDR3 consists of 14 residues. The germline V and J ends were trimmed by 7 bases and 0 bases, with 13 bases remaining between them. Germline CDR1 and CDR2: MNHNS and SASEGT. The CDR3 DNA sequence: TGTGCCAGCAAGGGGGAGGTAAGCTCCTACGAGCAGTACTTC. It encodes CASKGEVSSYEQYF.

The chain employs TRBV30 and TRBJ2-5; D possibly uses TRBD1 or TRBD2 (6 bases each). This CDR3 is built from 14 residues. V lost 1 base to trimming and J lost 1 base, with 10 bases between them. Germline CDR1 and CDR2: GTSNPN and SVGIG (reference sequence). CDR3 bases: TGTGCCTGGAGTGGAGGGGGGCCCCAAGAGACCCAGTACTTC. Its protein product is CAWSGGGPQETQYF.

This chain connects TRBV7-9 to TRBJ1-6; D remains ambiguous. Trimming took 6 bases from V and 0 from J, leaving 15 bases between them. Germline CDR1 reads SEHNR; CDR2 reads FQNEAQ (reference sequence). The CDR3 has 17 amino acids. The CDR3 DNA sequence: TGTGCCAGCAGTTTCTCCGGGTCTGGCTCCTATAATTCACCCCTCCACTTT. This codes for CASSFSGSGSYNSPLHF. Full variable domain (missing parts from reference TRBV7-9 and TRBJ1-6): DTGVSQNPRHKITKRGQNVTFRCDPISEHNRLYWYRQTLGQGPEFLTYFQNEAQLEKSRLLSDRFSAERPKGSFSTLEIQRTEQGDSAMYLCASSFSGSGSYNSPLHFGNGTRLTVT.

This clone was detected a few times. The chain carries TRBV21-1 and TRBJ2-2; the table gives TRBD1 as D, unverified against the DNA. TRBV21-1 is recorded as a pseudogene. This CDR3 is built from 17 residues. CDR3 bases: TGTGCCAGCAGCGAAAATAGGGGAACAGGGTCCACCGGGGAGCTGTTTTTT. This sequence encodes CASSENRGTGSTGELFF.

Remarks on this clone: This sample includes further DNA sequences coding for the same CDR3. The rearrangement links TRBV29-1 to TRBJ2-3, with TRBD1 as a possible D gene (5 bases). V lost 4 bases and J lost 3, with 11 bases in between. In germline, CDR1 is SQVTM, CDR2 ANQGSEA. CDR3 length equals 13 residues. The CDR3: CSVGQGGTDTQYF. CDR3 DNA: TGCAGCGTTGGGCAGGGCGGTACAGATACGCAGTATTTT.

The V gene is TRBV19, the J gene TRBJ2-7; no definite D call. V was cut by 5 bases and J by 1 base, with 3 bases left in between. CDR1 LNHDA and CDR2 SQIVND come from the germline V gene (reference sequence). This CDR3 spans 11 amino acids. For the CDR3, the DNA is TGTGCCAGTAGTGGATCCTACGAGCAGTACTTC. This gives the protein CASSGSYEQYF.

This rearrangement joins TRBV18 to TRBJ1-3; the D gene is possibly TRBD1 (6 bases). CDR3 size: 15 residues. Looked up from germline, CDR1 is KGHSH and CDR2 is LQKENI. Trimming stripped 0 bases from V and 4 bases from J, with 10 bases between. The CDR3 DNA follows: TGTGCCAGCTCACCACCGGCAGGGGCAGGAAACACCATATATTTT. Translating it yields CASSPPAGAGNTIYF.

The rearrangement joins TRBV10-3 to TRBJ2-3; TRBD2 agrees at 11 bases. V lost 6 bases and J lost 1; bases outside the gene matches: 6. The CDR3 has 16 residues. The germline V gene has CDR1 ENHRY and CDR2 SYGVKD. The CDR3 here is CAISGTSGGGTDTQYF. The CDR3 coding sequence is TGTGCCATCAGCGGGACTAGCGGAGGGGGCACAGATACGCAGTATTTT.

The V gene is TRBV5-4, the J gene TRBJ2-7; the D gene is possibly TRBD2 (7 bases). The V end lost 6 bases, the J end lost 9 bases, and 19 bases lay between the germline ends. CDR3 length equals 13 residues. The germline CDR1 and CDR2 sequences are SGHNT and YYREEE (reference sequence). CDR3 DNA: TGTGCCAGCACGGACCCAAGGGGGACTATGCAGTACTTC. Translated, it gives CASTDPRGTMQYF.

Only a few counts were recorded for this clone. This sequence joins TRBV19 and TRBJ1-2, with 8 bases aligning to TRBD1. V trimming: 4 bases; J trimming: 7 bases; junction bases outside the gene matches: 5. This CDR3 is 13 amino acids long. Germline-derived CDR1 and CDR2 are LNHDA and SQIVND (reference sequence). CDR3 sequence: CASSTDRGTGYTF. The CDR3 DNA follows: TGTGCCAGTAGTACCGACAGGGGTACTGGCTACACCTTC.